These 23 T cell receptor beta chains share one sample of origin, sequenced in a study of shared T cell receptors in the human thymus. The assay was immunoSEQ multiplex PCR, and TCRdb's table has in-frame clones only and misses some. The sample gives hundreds of thousands of clones, 85% to 90% of which show up once; 0.0095% to 0.012% is in the top ten. These same records also appear under a second study, on human thymus T cells.

What was sequenced was thymocytes. Receptors were obtained from a boy younger than two with a congenital heart defect.

This clone was counted a single time. The chain couples TRBV4-3 to TRBJ2-1; 9 bases fit TRBD2. Germline CDR1 reads LGHNA; CDR2 reads YSLEER. With V trimmed by 2 bases and J by 2 bases, 4 bases remained unmatched. The CDR3 length is 16 residues. The CDR3 sequence: CASSQTLAGAYNEQFF. The CDR3 DNA reads TGCGCCAGCAGCCAAACCTTAGCGGGAGCCTACAATGAGCAGTTCTTC.

This clone was picked up one time. V is TRBV5-1 and J is TRBJ2-5, with TRBD1 as a possible D gene (5 bases). The CDR3 is 13 residues long. CDR1 is SGHRS, CDR2 YFSETQ, per germline. The germline V and J ends were trimmed by 3 bases and 3 bases, with 9 bases remaining between them. CDR3 residues: CASSSQVKETQYF. The CDR3 nucleotides read TGCGCCAGCAGCTCACAGGTAAAAGAGACCCAGTACTTC.

The chain links TRBV5-6 to TRBJ2-1, with 9 bases identical to TRBD2. Trimming removed 2 bases from V and 15 bases from J; junction bases left unmatched: 18. Germline CDR1 SGHDT, CDR2 YYEEEE. The CDR3 covers 16 residues. CDR3 DNA: TGTGCCAGCAGCTTCGTAGCGGGAGCGGGGGACCAGGATCGGTTCTTC. It codes for CASSFVAGAGDQDRFF.

V is TRBV4-3 and J is TRBJ2-3, with TRBD1 as a possible D gene (5 bases). Germline assignment: CDR1 LGHNA and CDR2 YSLEER. The V and J ends lost 1 base and 7 bases respectively, with 12 bases between them. CDR3 length equals 14 residues. As DNA, the CDR3 is TGCGCCAGCAGCCAAGCTGGGGCAACGAATACGCAGTATTTT. It codes for CASSQAGATNTQYF.

This clone has only a few counts. This chain joins TRBV9 and TRBJ1-2; TRBD1 matches at 11 bases. With V trimmed by 4 bases and J by 8 bases, 7 bases remained unmatched. The CDR3 sequence is 14 residues long. Germline lookup yields CDR1 SGDLS and CDR2 YYNGEE. DNA for the CDR3: TGTGCCAGCAGCTTGGACAGGGGGCGGGAGGGCTACACCTTC. Translated: CASSLDRGREGYTF.

The chain recombines TRBV7-4 with TRBJ2-5; 7 bases align to TRBD2. This CDR3 has 17 residues. Unmatched junction bases numbered 15, after V lost 5 bases and J lost 3 bases. The germline gives CDR1 SGHVT, CDR2 SQSDAQ. The CDR3, as DNA: TGTGCCAGCAGCCCCGAGGGGCGTGTGAGCGGGGAAGAGACCCAGTACTTC. Protein product: CASSPEGRVSGEETQYF.

Only a few counts were recorded for this clone. The CDR3 protein is CASSFRGGRALNEQYF. The DNA of the CDR3 is TGTGCCAGCAGCTTCCGTGGCGGGAGGGCCCTCAACGAGCAGTACTTC. The chain links TRBV13 to TRBJ2-7; 9 bases are a match to TRBD2. V was clipped by 3 bases and J by 5 bases; unmatched bases: 11. The CDR3 runs to 16 residues. In germline, CDR1 is PRHDT, CDR2 FYEKMQ (reference sequence).

CDR3 residues: CASSGSNYGYTF. CDR3 in DNA: TGTGCCAGCAGCGGGTCTAACTATGGCTACACCTTC. This rearrangement joins TRBV27 to TRBJ1-2; D gene unclear. CDR1 is MNHEY and CDR2 is SMNVEV in the germline V gene (reference sequence). The V gene lost 6 bases and the J gene lost 0 bases, with 5 bases spanning the gap. This CDR3 region has 12 residues.

The rearrangement uses TRBV5-1 and TRBJ2-7; TRBD1 agrees at 9 bases. The germline V gene has CDR1 SGHRS and CDR2 YFSETQ. This CDR3 spans 14 amino acids. The J segment lost 6 bases and the V segment lost 4 bases, leaving 8 bases of the junction unmatched. The CDR3 nucleotides are TGCGCCAGCAGCACCCGGGACAGGGCTTCCGAGCAGTACTTC. It yields the protein CASSTRDRASEQYF.

The rearrangement links TRBV2 to TRBJ2-5; 15 bases fit TRBD2. V shed 3 bases and J 4 bases; nucleotides not matched to a gene: 15. The CDR3 consists of 20 residues. CDR1 and CDR2 from the germline V gene are SNHLY and FYNNEI. This chain's CDR3 is CASSDALGGLAGGNSETQYF. The CDR3 coding sequence is TGTGCCAGCAGTGATGCCCTTGGAGGACTAGCGGGAGGGAATTCAGAGACCCAGTACTTC. The entire variable domain, with the rest obtained from reference TRBV2 and TRBJ2-5, is as follows: EPEVTQTPSHQVTQMGQEVILRCVPISNHLYFYWYRQILGQKVEFLVSFYNNEISEKSEIFDDQFSVERPDGSNFTLKIRSTKLEDSAMYFCASSDALGGLAGGNSETQYFGPGTRLLVL.

The chain carries TRBV28 and TRBJ2-5, with 7 bases that match TRBD1. V gave up 2 bases and J gave up 3 bases; unmatched junction bases: 9. This CDR3 contains 16 residues. CDR1 MDHEN and CDR2 SYDVKM come from the germline V gene. In DNA form, the CDR3 reads TGTGCCAGCAGTTTAGGGGGCACAGGGGTGGAAGAGACCCAGTACTTC. It codes for CASSLGGTGVEETQYF.

The CDR3 sequence: CASSPRGSGRKNEQFF. CDR3 coding DNA: TGTGCCAGCAGCCCCCGGGGTAGCGGAAGAAAGAATGAGCAGTTCTTC. This chain joins TRBV4-2 and TRBJ2-1; D possibly corresponds to TRBD2 (6 bases). The V gene's germline CDR1 is LGHNA and CDR2 YNFKEQ. This CDR3 contains 16 residues. V lost 4 bases, J lost 7 bases, and 20 bases lay in between.

The rearrangement links TRBV30 to TRBJ1-2; TRBD1 aligns across 9 bases. This CDR3 is built from 16 residues. The V gene's germline CDR1 is GTSNPN and CDR2 SVGIG (reference sequence). The trim removed 4 bases at V and 2 bases at J, leaving 11 bases unmatched. The CDR3: CAWNSPGTGTNYGYTF. As DNA, the CDR3 is TGTGCCTGGAACTCTCCCGGGACAGGGACCAACTATGGCTACACCTTC.

The genes are TRBV28 and TRBJ2-4; 13 positions agree with TRBD2. The CDR3 has 21 amino acids. V dropped 3 bases and J dropped 0; count of bases not matched to a gene: 14. CDR1 is MDHEN and CDR2 is SYDVKM in the germline V gene. DNA of the CDR3: TGTGCCAGCAGTTTGACCCGGGACAGGGGACTAGCGGGATTAGCCAAAAACATTCAGTACTTC. It encodes CASSLTRDRGLAGLAKNIQYF.

V gene TRBV29-1 combines with J gene TRBJ2-3; the match to TRBD1 covers 10 bases. The CDR3 has 15 amino acids. V dropped 6 bases and J dropped 7; count of bases not matched to a gene: 13. Germline-derived CDR1 and CDR2 are SQVTM and ANQGSEA. CDR3 DNA sequence: TGCAGCGTCCCGCGTGGGGACAGGGGTGGGAATACGCAGTATTTT. Amino acids: CSVPRGDRGGNTQYF.

This chain joins TRBV6-6 and TRBJ2-1, with 7 bases that match TRBD2. CDR3 length: 15 amino acids. The V gene's germline CDR1 is MNHNY and CDR2 SVGAGI (reference sequence). Trimming removed 7 bases from V and 7 bases from J; junction bases left unmatched: 13. The CDR3 region is CASTHVLAGVNEQFF. CDR3 in DNA: TGTGCCAGCACCCACGTGTTGGCGGGAGTTAATGAGCAGTTCTTC.

CDR3 coding DNA: TGTGCCAGCAGTACCTCAAGAGGACTGTTTTTT. Translated: CASSTSRGLFF. The V gene is TRBV28, the J gene TRBJ1-4; D ambiguous. Germline V lookup: CDR1 MDHEN, CDR2 SYDVKM. The ends were cut back, 5 bases at V and 13 bases at J, with 11 bases in the middle. The CDR3 is 11 residues long.

The chain has TRBV27 and TRBJ2-7; 11 nucleotides align to TRBD1. After removal of 5 bases from V and 2 bases from J, the junction contained 5 bases not matched to a gene. Germline V gene lookup returns CDR1 MNHEY and CDR2 SMNVEV (reference sequence). CDR3 length: 15 amino acids. CDR3 sequence reads: CASSPRTGGPYEQYF. CDR3 sequence (DNA): TGTGCCAGCAGTCCCCGGACAGGGGGCCCCTACGAGCAGTACTTC.

V usage is TRBV27 and J usage is TRBJ2-2; D remains ambiguous. V lost 4 bases and J lost 1, with 4 bases in between. The CDR3 consists of 13 residues. Germline V lookup: CDR1 MNHEY, CDR2 SMNVEV (reference sequence). The CDR3 loop is CASSSLNTGELFF. CDR3 nucleotides: TGTGCCAGCAGTTCCCTGAACACCGGGGAGCTGTTTTTT.

This chain connects TRBV28 to TRBJ1-2; a weak D match, TRBD1 (5 bases). This CDR3 contains 14 residues. The V gene's germline CDR1 is MDHEN and CDR2 SYDVKM. V lost 6 bases to trimming and J lost 4 bases, with 15 bases between them. CDR3 DNA sequence: TGTGCCAGCAGCACTTGGGGGACTATCTATGGCTACACCTTC. Protein sequence: CASSTWGTIYGYTF.

This clone was seen a single time. This chain uses TRBV19 with TRBJ1-5, with 8 bases aligning to TRBD1. J gave up 2 bases and V 7 bases, and 4 bases lay outside the gene matches. The germline V gene has CDR1 LNHDA and CDR2 SQIVND (reference sequence). This CDR3 comprises 14 residues. CDR3 sequence: CASTPDRGNQPQHF. CDR3 coding DNA: TGTGCCAGTACCCCGGACAGGGGCAATCAGCCCCAGCATTTT.

The chain is built from TRBV25-1 and TRBJ1-2, with 7 bases identical to TRBD1. The germline gives CDR1 MGHDK, CDR2 SYGVNS. CDR3 length equals 18 residues. With 8 bases clipped from V and 14 bases from J, the junction kept 32 bases outside the gene matches. The DNA of the CDR3 is TGTGCCAGCTTAAGCCAAGTCCCAGGGGACAGCCCTATGATACCGTGGACCTTC. Translated, it gives CASLSQVPGDSPMIPWTF.

The genes are TRBV13 and TRBJ2-7; 9 bases fit TRBD1. In germline, CDR1 is PRHDT, CDR2 FYEKMQ (reference sequence). The CDR3 contains 15 residues. Trimming took 5 bases from V and 0 from J; bases not matched to a gene: 5. Here the CDR3 reads CASSTGQGSSYEQYF. CDR3 bases: TGTGCCAGCAGCACTGGACAGGGGAGCTCCTACGAGCAGTACTTC. The complete variable domain, with remaining parts taken from reference TRBV13 and TRBJ2-7, reads AAGVIQSPRHLIKEKRETATLKCYPIPRHDTVYWYQQGPGQDPQFLISFYEKMQSDKGSIPDRFSAQQFSDYHSELNMSSLELGDSALYFCASSTGQGSSYEQYFGPGTRLTVT.